This T cell receptor (beta chain) was observed in a study of early T cells in non-severe SARS-CoV-2 infection. The CDR3 has 12 residues. Germline assignment: CDR1 SGHNT and CDR2 YYREEE (reference sequence). V lost 3 bases and J 2 bases, leaving 6 bases between the germline ends. The table lists this clonotype with many counts. One entry per CDR3 protein results from TCRdb running MiXCR on the 5' RACE reads. The top ten clones hold about 27% of a sample with about 36,000 distinct CDR3 sequences, around 5% of them seen once. The sample taken for sequencing was whole blood. The receptor was isolated from an adult who was a healthcare worker with PCR-confirmed SARS-CoV-2 infection or an uninfected control (not recorded which). This chain connects TRBV5-4 to TRBJ2-7, with D uncertain. CDR3 nucleotide sequence: TGTGCCAGCAGCTGGAACACCTACGAGCAGTACTTC. Encoded protein: CASSWNTYEQYF.